This passage covers 30 T cell receptor beta chains from one sample sequenced in a study of T cell responses to AZD1222 COVID-19 vaccine (dated by TCRdb to the early 2020s). The sample's time point label, decoded: about 28 days (+/-7) after the second vaccine dose. The library was built by means of the immunoSEQ multiplex PCR assay. The source is immuneACCESS, and TCRdb retained only in-frame sequences with V and J called. Part of the clones is not carried over; for the studies checked, unresolved V genes explain less than half of this, and the remainder is unexplained. Counted in this sample were 200,000 or so clones; approximately 93% of them appeared once. The top ten hold 0.95% to 1.1% of the sample. This material consisted of peripheral blood, taken 28 days after the second AZD1222 dose. These receptors originate from an adult who received the AZD1222 COVID-19 vaccine.

This rearrangement joins TRBV4-1 to TRBJ2-5; the D is unclear. Between the trimmed V and J ends, which lost 0 bases and 4 bases, there was a span of 12 bases. The CDR3 is 15 residues long. Per germline, CDR1 MGHRA and CDR2 YSYEKL. CDR3 amino acids: CASSQENPRPETQYF. The CDR3 nucleotides read TGCGCCAGCAGCCAAGAGAACCCCAGGCCAGAGACCCAGTACTTC.

The chain links TRBV15 to TRBJ1-6, with TRBD1 identical over 8 bases. The CDR3 runs to 16 residues. Per germline, CDR1 LNHNV and CDR2 YYDKDF (reference sequence). J gave up 6 bases and V 5 bases, and 9 bases lay outside the gene matches. The DNA for the CDR3 is TGTGCCACCAGCGGACCCCGGGACAGGAGTAATTCACCCCTCCACTTT. Its translation is CATSGPRDRSNSPLHF. The complete variable domain, with remaining parts taken from reference TRBV15 and TRBJ1-6, reads DAMVIQNPRYQVTQFGKPVTLSCSQTLNHNVMYWYQQKSSQAPKLLFHYYDKDFNNEADTPDNFQSRRPNTSFCFLDIRSPGLGDTAMYLCATSGPRDRSNSPLHFGNGTRLTVT.

This sequence joins TRBV20-1 and TRBJ2-1; possible D gene TRBD2, 6 bases. Looked up from germline, CDR1 is DFQATT and CDR2 is SNEGSKA (reference sequence). The CDR3 runs 14 residues. V lost 3 bases to trimming and J lost 7 bases, with 16 bases between them. In DNA form, the CDR3 reads TGCAGTGCTAGTCTCTCGACTAGTTATAATGAGCAGTTCTTC. Its protein is CSASLSTSYNEQFF.

This chain connects TRBV10-2 to TRBJ2-2, with a weak D call TRBD1 (6 bases). From germline, CDR1 is WSHSY and CDR2 SAAADI. Trimming removed 6 bases from V and 0 bases from J, with 11 bases in between. The CDR3 consists of 15 residues. The CDR3 DNA follows: TGCGCCAGCAGCCCCGGGACAACGAACACCGGGGAGCTGTTTTTT. It is translated as CASSPGTTNTGELFF.

The chain employs TRBV4-1 and TRBJ1-2, with D possibly being TRBD1 (5 bases). CDR1 is MGHRA, CDR2 YSYEKL, per germline. V was cut by 0 bases and J by 7 bases, with 24 bases left in between. This CDR3 spans 18 amino acids. CDR3 nucleotides: TGCGCCAGCAGCCAAGAGGGTTGGACTAGTCCAGGGCTACTTGGCTACACCTTC. Amino acids: CASSQEGWTSPGLLGYTF.

This clone appeared once. The rearrangement joins TRBV19 to TRBJ1-1; possible D gene TRBD1, 5 bases. Germline V gene sequence: CDR1 LNHDA, CDR2 SQIVND (reference sequence). V lost 5 bases and J 1 base, leaving 14 bases between the germline ends. This CDR3 contains 15 residues. The CDR3 loop is CASSYRRQKNTEAFF. In nucleotides, the CDR3 is TGTGCCAGTAGTTACCGGCGACAGAAGAACACTGAAGCTTTCTTT.

The J gene is TRBJ1-6, the V gene TRBV6-1; 7 nucleotides align to TRBD1. Germline trimming cut 4 bases from V and 0 bases from J; bases unmatched to any gene: 6. The length of the CDR3 is 17 residues. Germline CDR1 MNHNS, CDR2 SASEGT. CDR3 nucleotide sequence: TGTGCCAGCAGTGGGACAGGAACGAGCTCCTATAATTCACCCCTCCACTTT. This sequence encodes CASSGTGTSSYNSPLHF.

This clone showed up just a few times. This chain uses TRBV18 with TRBJ2-7; 9 bases match TRBD1. Germline assignment: CDR1 KGHSH and CDR2 LQKENI. V was pared by 5 bases and J by 3 bases, with 2 bases of the junction left unmatched. The CDR3 consists of 13 residues. Here the CDR3 DNA reads TGTGCCAGCTCAACGACAGGGGGCTACGAGCAGTACTTC. As protein: CASSTTGGYEQYF.

V and J are TRBV3-1 (or the pseudogene TRBV3-2) and TRBJ2-2, with D perhaps matching TRBD1 (6 bases). The CDR3 extends over 13 amino acids. CDR1 and CDR2 from the germline V gene are LGHDT and YNNKEL (reference sequence). With 6 bases removed from V and 6 bases from J, the gap between germline ends came to 11 bases. The chain's CDR3 is CASRGGGPGELFF. The CDR3 DNA follows: TGTGCCAGCAGAGGGGGTGGACCCGGGGAGCTGTTTTTT.

The rearrangement joins TRBV18 to TRBJ1-4; 10 bases are shared with TRBD1. The V gene end was trimmed by 6 bases and the J gene end by 7 bases; junction bases not matched to a gene: 8. The CDR3 runs 15 residues. Germline CDR1 reads KGHSH; CDR2 reads LQKENI. The CDR3 here is CASSPPGQGLEKLFF. DNA for the CDR3: TGTGCCAGCTCGCCGCCGGGACAGGGGCTTGAAAAACTGTTTTTT.

The chain links TRBV6-2 or TRBV6-3 to TRBJ1-1; no clear D gene. Germline V gives CDR1 MNHEY, CDR2 SVGEGT. CDR3 size: 13 residues. The V gene lost 3 bases and the J gene lost 6 bases, with 11 bases spanning the gap. The CDR3 spells CASSYTISSEAFF. CDR3 DNA sequence: TGTGCCAGCAGTTATACTATTTCCTCTGAAGCTTTCTTT.

The chain links TRBV5-6 to TRBJ2-7; D is uncertain. This CDR3 comprises 12 residues. The V and J ends lost 1 base and 4 bases respectively, with 6 bases between them. Germline assignment: CDR1 SGHDT and CDR2 YYEEEE. The CDR3 DNA reads as TGTGCCAGCAGCTTGTCGGTTTACGAGCAGTACTTC. Translating it yields CASSLSVYEQYF.

J is TRBJ1-5 and V is TRBV19, with a possible D match to TRBD1 (5 bases). V dropped 7 bases and J dropped 3 bases, with 19 bases sitting between them. The V gene's germline CDR1 is LNHDA and CDR2 SQIVND (reference sequence). CDR3 length: 16 amino acids. The CDR3 is CASMGGGAGNNQPQHF. The DNA of the CDR3 is TGTGCCAGTATGGGCGGCGGGGCAGGGAACAATCAGCCCCAGCATTTT.

The V call is TRBV6-5, the J call TRBJ1-1; maybe TRBD1 (5 bases). Germline CDR1 and CDR2: MNHEY and SVGAGI. The CDR3 extends over 15 amino acids. V lost 4 bases and J lost 6, with 18 bases in between. The CDR3 region is CASSWPGQGISEAFF. CDR3 nucleotides: TGTGCCAGCAGTTGGCCGGGGCAGGGTATTTCTGAAGCTTTCTTT.

The chain uses TRBV3-1 (or the pseudogene TRBV3-2) and TRBJ2-5; D gene ambiguous. The CDR3 extends over 11 amino acids. V dropped 4 bases and J dropped 6 bases, with 6 bases sitting between them. CDR1 and CDR2 (germline): LGHDT, YNNKEL (reference sequence). The CDR3 region has the DNA TGTGCCAGCAGCCTAAGACAGACCCAGTACTTC. This translates into CASSLRQTQYF.

V gene TRBV7-9 combines with J gene TRBJ2-5, with a possible D match to TRBD1 (5 bases). The CDR3 has 15 residues. Trimming pared 5 bases from V and 1 base from J, leaving 14 bases between. The germline V gene has CDR1 SEHNR and CDR2 FQNEAQ (reference sequence). CDR3 in amino acids: CASSPRTTVQETQYF. CDR3 DNA: TGTGCCAGCAGCCCCCGTACGACAGTCCAAGAGACCCAGTACTTC.

The chain links TRBV9 to TRBJ1-2; no clear D gene. The CDR3 loop spans 12 amino acids. The V gene's germline CDR1 is SGDLS and CDR2 YYNGEE. V was shortened by 4 bases and J by 7 bases, with 11 bases between the two germline ends. The DNA of the CDR3 is TGTGCCAGCAGCCCCAGTAAGGGTGGCTACACCTTC. This codes for CASSPSKGGYTF.

The chain employs TRBV11-2 and TRBJ1-1; 8 bases map to TRBD1. CDR1 is SGHAT and CDR2 is FQNNGV in the germline V gene. With V trimmed by 5 bases and J by 1 base, 3 bases remained unmatched. The length of the CDR3 is 14 residues. CDR3 protein: CASSQDRANTEAFF. In DNA form, the CDR3 reads TGTGCCAGCAGCCAGGACAGGGCGAACACTGAAGCTTTCTTT.

This clone was recorded only once. The chain is built from TRBV2 and TRBJ1-1, with no clear D. Germline values: CDR1 SNHLY, CDR2 FYNNEI. V was pared by 6 bases and J by 0 bases, with 11 bases between. CDR3 length: 14 residues. The CDR3 spells CASSGALLNTEAFF. The CDR3 nucleotides are TGTGCCAGCAGCGGCGCCCTGCTGAACACTGAAGCTTTCTTT.

This chain joins TRBV2 and TRBJ1-4, with TRBD1 matching over 7 bases. Per the germline V gene, CDR1 is SNHLY and CDR2 is FYNNEI. The CDR3 sequence is 14 residues long. After removal of 6 bases from V and 8 bases from J, the junction contained 9 bases not matched to a gene. The CDR3 is CASSPPTGREKLFF. Here the CDR3 DNA reads TGTGCCAGCAGCCCTCCGACAGGGCGCGAAAAACTGTTTTTT. The full variable domain, in which reference TRBV2 and TRBJ1-4 provide the parts outside the CDR3, is EPEVTQTPSHQVTQMGQEVILRCVPISNHLYFYWYRQILGQKVEFLVSFYNNEISEKSEIFDDQFSVERPDGSNFTLKIRSTKLEDSAMYFCASSPPTGREKLFFGSGTQLSVL.

This clone is a singleton in its sample. The J gene is TRBJ2-7, the V gene TRBV3-1 (or the pseudogene TRBV3-2), with D possibly TRBD2 on 5 matching bases. Germline values: CDR1 LGHDT, CDR2 YNNKEL (reference sequence). CDR3 length equals 13 residues. V shed 1 base and J shed 4 bases, with 8 bases lying between them. The CDR3, as DNA: TGTGCCAGCAGCCAAGCGAGGGAATACGAGCAGTACTTC. It yields the protein CASSQAREYEQYF.

The V and J genes are TRBV12-5 and TRBJ1-5; TRBD1 aligns across 7 bases. The V gene's germline CDR1 is LGHNT and CDR2 FRNRAP. The CDR3 contains 18 residues. V dropped 6 bases and J dropped 0; count of bases not matched to a gene: 14. Here the CDR3 DNA reads TGTGCTAGTGGGGGAGACAGGGTACTTATCAGTAGCAATCAGCCCCAGCATTTT. Its translation: CASGGDRVLISSNQPQHF.

The V gene is TRBV2, the J gene TRBJ1-2; tentative D call: TRBD1 (5 bases). The germline V and J ends were trimmed by 5 bases and 2 bases, with 9 bases remaining between them. CDR3 length: 13 amino acids. Germline V gene lookup returns CDR1 SNHLY and CDR2 FYNNEI. The CDR3 region is CASSTTENYGYTF. The CDR3 DNA reads TGTGCCAGCAGTACGACAGAAAACTATGGCTACACCTTC.

This sequence joins TRBV19 and TRBJ1-5, with TRBD1 matching over 10 bases. Germline V lookup: CDR1 LNHDA, CDR2 SQIVND (reference sequence). This CDR3 is built from 22 residues. V shed 3 bases, J shed 0 bases, and the junction held 20 bases outside the gene matches. CDR3 amino acids: CASSIPLGRAPGTGASNQPQHF. The CDR3 coding sequence is TGTGCCAGTAGTATTCCGCTGGGGAGGGCCCCGGGGACAGGGGCTAGCAATCAGCCCCAGCATTTT.

V gene TRBV10-3 combines with J gene TRBJ1-1, with 7 bases lining up with TRBD1. With 6 bases clipped from V and 4 bases from J, the junction kept 5 bases outside the gene matches. This CDR3 is built from 13 residues. Germline-derived CDR1 and CDR2 are ENHRY and SYGVKD. CDR3 region: CAISRQGVTEAFF. In nucleotides, the CDR3 is TGTGCCATCAGCCGACAGGGTGTCACTGAAGCTTTCTTT.

The gene calls are TRBV5-4 and TRBJ2-1; D gene unclear. Trimming left V 1 base short and J 0 bases short, with 8 bases between. The CDR3 is made up of 15 amino acids. CDR1 is SGHNT, CDR2 YYREEE, per germline (reference sequence). CDR3 coding DNA: TGTGCCAGCAGCTTGACTTCGACCTCCTACAATGAGCAGTTCTTC. Protein: CASSLTSTSYNEQFF. Based on the CDR3 plus reference TRBV5-4 and TRBJ2-1, the full variable domain is ETGVTQSPTHLIKTRGQQVTLRCSSQSGHNTVSWYQQALGQGPQFIFQYYREEENGRGNFPPRFSGLQFPNYSSELNVNALELDDSALYLCASSLTSTSYNEQFFGPGTRLTVL.

The chain combines TRBV30 with TRBJ1-5; TRBD1 matches at 9 bases. With V trimmed by 2 bases and J by 4 bases, 6 bases remained unmatched. Looked up from germline, CDR1 is GTSNPN and CDR2 is SVGIG (reference sequence). The CDR3 covers 15 residues. The CDR3 spells CAWSPPGTGNQPQHF. The CDR3 nucleotides are TGTGCCTGGAGTCCCCCAGGGACAGGGAATCAGCCCCAGCATTTT.

The rearrangement links TRBV9 to TRBJ1-2; D is possibly TRBD1 (5 bases). V lost 0 bases, J lost 5 bases, and 14 bases lay in between. The CDR3 loop spans 15 amino acids. Germline V CDR1 and CDR2: SGDLS, YYNGEE. DNA for the CDR3: TGTGCCAGCAGCGTAGAAAGTGAGGGGAAGTATGGCTACACCTTC. It encodes CASSVESEGKYGYTF.

The chain uses TRBV12-3 or TRBV12-4 and TRBJ1-2; maybe TRBD1 (6 bases). The CDR3 runs 13 residues. Deletions cut 10 bases from V and 4 bases from J, with 16 bases between. The CDR3 region is CATRGGLGYGYTF. The CDR3 DNA follows: TGTGCCACCCGGGGGGGGCTGGGCTATGGCTACACCTTC.

V and J are TRBV7-8 and TRBJ1-2; a possible D gene is TRBD1 (5 bases). V lost 5 bases to trimming and J lost 8 bases, with 21 bases between them. Per the germline V gene, CDR1 is SGHVS and CDR2 is FQNEAQ. This CDR3 region has 15 residues. CDR3 region: CASSLDDSAAGGYTF. CDR3 DNA: TGTGCCAGCAGCCTAGACGACAGCGCCGCTGGGGGCTACACCTTC.